This T cell receptor beta chain was recovered during a study of beta chain features in type 1 diabetes. Study-wide points: HLA effects on TCRB rearrangement stayed unresolved here. Significant though moderate, a shortening of TCRB CDR3s appeared in all four CD4+ subsets of Type 1 diabetes patients.

The CDR3 runs 16 residues. Germline V CDR1 and CDR2: MNHEY, SMNVEV (reference sequence). Trimming took 5 bases from V and 1 from J, leaving 15 bases between them. The whole isolated RNA underwent reverse transcription, so sequencing captured expressed TCRB transcripts. Sequencing was performed with immunoSEQ multiplex PCR; in TCRdb, only in-frame clones are kept and a portion is missing. The repertoire includes over 150,000 clones, about 9.3% of them detected once, and under 0.55% sits in the top ten. A few counts support this clone. The antigen is undetermined. Over 95% purity was reached by all sorted populations.

The sample consisted of central memory CD4+ T cells from blood. The chain joins TRBV27 to TRBJ1-5; D gene uncertain. This TCR was sampled from a man aged 25 to 40 with type 1 diabetes. CDR3 protein: CASSPGRDRSNQPQHF. CDR3 sequence (DNA): TGTGCCAGCAGTCCCGGGAGGGATCGCAGCAATCAGCCCCAGCATTTT.